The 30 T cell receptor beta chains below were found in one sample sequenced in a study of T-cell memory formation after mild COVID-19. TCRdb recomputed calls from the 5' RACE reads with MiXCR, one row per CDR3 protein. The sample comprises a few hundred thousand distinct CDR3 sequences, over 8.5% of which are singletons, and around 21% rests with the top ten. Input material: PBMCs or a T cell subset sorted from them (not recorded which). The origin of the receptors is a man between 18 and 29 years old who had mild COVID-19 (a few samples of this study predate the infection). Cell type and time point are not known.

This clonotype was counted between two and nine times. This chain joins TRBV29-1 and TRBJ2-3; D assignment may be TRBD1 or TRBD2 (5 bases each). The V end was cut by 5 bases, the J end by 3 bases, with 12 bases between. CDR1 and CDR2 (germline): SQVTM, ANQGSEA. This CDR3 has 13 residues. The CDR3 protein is CSVTGTDTDTQYF. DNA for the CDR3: TGCAGCGTTACCGGGACGGATACAGATACGCAGTATTTT.

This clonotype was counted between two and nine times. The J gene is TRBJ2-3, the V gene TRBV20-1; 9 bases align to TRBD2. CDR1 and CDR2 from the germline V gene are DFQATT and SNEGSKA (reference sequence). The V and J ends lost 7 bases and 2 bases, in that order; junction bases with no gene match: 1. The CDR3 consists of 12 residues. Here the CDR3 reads CSERGATDTQYF. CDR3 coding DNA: TGCAGTGAGCGGGGGGCCACAGATACGCAGTATTTT.

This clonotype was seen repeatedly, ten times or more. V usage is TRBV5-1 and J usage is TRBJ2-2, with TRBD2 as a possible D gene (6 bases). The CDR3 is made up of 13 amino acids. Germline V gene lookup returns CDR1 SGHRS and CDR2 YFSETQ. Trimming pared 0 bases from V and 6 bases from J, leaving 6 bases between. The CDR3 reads CASSLGEAGELFF. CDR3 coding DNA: TGCGCCAGCAGCTTGGGGGAGGCCGGGGAGCTGTTTTTT.

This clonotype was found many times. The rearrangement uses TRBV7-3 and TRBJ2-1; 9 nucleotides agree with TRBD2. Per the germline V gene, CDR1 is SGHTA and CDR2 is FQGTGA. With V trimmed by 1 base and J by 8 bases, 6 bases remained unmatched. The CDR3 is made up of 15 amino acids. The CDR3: CASSLNSGGRDEQFF. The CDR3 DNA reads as TGTGCCAGCAGCTTAAACAGCGGGGGGAGGGATGAGCAGTTCTTC.

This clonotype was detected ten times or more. CDR3 region: CASSENNEQFF. The CDR3 nucleotides read TGTGCCAGCAGCGAAAACAATGAGCAGTTCTTC. The chain carries TRBV9 and TRBJ2-1; no reliable D call. The CDR3 extends over 11 amino acids. V lost 3 bases, J lost 5 bases, and 3 bases lay in between. Germline assignment: CDR1 SGDLS and CDR2 YYNGEE.

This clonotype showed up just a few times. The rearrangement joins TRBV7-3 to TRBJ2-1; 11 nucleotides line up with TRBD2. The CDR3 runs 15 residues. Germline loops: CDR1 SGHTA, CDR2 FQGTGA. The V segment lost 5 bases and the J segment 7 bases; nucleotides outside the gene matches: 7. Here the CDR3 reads CASSISGGASNEQFF. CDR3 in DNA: TGTGCCAGCAGCATTAGCGGGGGGGCTTCGAATGAGCAGTTCTTC.

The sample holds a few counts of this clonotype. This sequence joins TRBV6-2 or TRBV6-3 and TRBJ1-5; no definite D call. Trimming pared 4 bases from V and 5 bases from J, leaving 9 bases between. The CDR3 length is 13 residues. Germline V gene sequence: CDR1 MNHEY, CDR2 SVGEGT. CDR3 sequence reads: CASSWTEHQPQHF. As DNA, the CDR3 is TGTGCCAGCAGTTGGACGGAACATCAGCCCCAGCATTTT.

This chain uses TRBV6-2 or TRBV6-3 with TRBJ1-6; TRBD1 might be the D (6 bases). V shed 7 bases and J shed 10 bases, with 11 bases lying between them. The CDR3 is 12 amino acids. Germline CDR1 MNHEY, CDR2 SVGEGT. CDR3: CASTRTESPLHF. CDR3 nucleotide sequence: TGTGCCAGCACCAGGACAGAATCACCCCTCCACTTT.

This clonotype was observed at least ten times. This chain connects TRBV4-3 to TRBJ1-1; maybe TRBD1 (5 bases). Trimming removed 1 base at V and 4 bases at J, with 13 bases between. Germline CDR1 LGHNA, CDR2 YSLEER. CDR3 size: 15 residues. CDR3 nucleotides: TGCGCCAGCAGCCAAGGAGTCAGGCAGGGCACTGAAGCTTTCTTT. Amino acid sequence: CASSQGVRQGTEAFF.

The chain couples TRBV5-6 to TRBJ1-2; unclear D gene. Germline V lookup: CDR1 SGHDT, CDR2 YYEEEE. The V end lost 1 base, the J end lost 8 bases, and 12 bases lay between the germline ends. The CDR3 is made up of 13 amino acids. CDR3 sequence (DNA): TGTGCCAGCAGCTTGCCGTCCAATAGGGGCTACACCTTC. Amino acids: CASSLPSNRGYTF.

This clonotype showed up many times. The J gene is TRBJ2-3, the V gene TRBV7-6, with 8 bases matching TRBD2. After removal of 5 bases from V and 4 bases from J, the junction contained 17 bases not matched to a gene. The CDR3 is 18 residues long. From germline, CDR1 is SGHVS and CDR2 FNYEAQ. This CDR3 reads CASSTRGGPTKQPDTQYF. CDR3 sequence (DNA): TGTGCCAGCAGCACACGCGGGGGGCCGACAAAACAACCAGATACGCAGTATTTT. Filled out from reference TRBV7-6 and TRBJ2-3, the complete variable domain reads GAGVSQSPRYKVTKRGQDVALRCDPISGHVSLYWYRQALGQGPEFLTYFNYEAQQDKSGLPNDRFSAERPEGSISTLTIQRTEQRDSAMYRCASSTRGGPTKQPDTQYFGPGTRLTVL.

CDR3 amino acids: CASSTGYNEQFF. CDR3 sequence (DNA): TGTGCCAGCAGTACAGGTTACAATGAGCAGTTCTTC. The rearrangement links TRBV12-3 or TRBV12-4 to TRBJ2-1; D is perhaps TRBD1 (5 bases). The CDR3 covers 12 residues. V lost 5 bases to trimming and J lost 4 bases, with 6 bases between them.

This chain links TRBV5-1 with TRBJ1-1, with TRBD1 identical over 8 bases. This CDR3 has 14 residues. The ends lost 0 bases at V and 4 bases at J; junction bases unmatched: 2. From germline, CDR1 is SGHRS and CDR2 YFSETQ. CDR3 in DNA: TGCGCCAGCAGCTTGGGGACAGGGACCACTGAAGCTTTCTTT. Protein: CASSLGTGTTEAFF.

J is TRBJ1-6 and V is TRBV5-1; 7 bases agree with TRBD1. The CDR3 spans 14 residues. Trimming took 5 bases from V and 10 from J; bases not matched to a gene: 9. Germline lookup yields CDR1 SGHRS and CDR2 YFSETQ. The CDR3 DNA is TGCGCCAGCAGTATAGACAGGGTAAAATCACCCCTCCACTTT. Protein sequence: CASSIDRVKSPLHF.

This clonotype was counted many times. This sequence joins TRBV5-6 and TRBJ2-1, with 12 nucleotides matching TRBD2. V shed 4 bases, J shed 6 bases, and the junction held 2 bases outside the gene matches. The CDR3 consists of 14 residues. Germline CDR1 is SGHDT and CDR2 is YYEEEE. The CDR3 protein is CASSLTSGSNEQFF. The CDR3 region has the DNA TGTGCCAGCAGCCTGACTAGCGGGAGCAATGAGCAGTTCTTC.

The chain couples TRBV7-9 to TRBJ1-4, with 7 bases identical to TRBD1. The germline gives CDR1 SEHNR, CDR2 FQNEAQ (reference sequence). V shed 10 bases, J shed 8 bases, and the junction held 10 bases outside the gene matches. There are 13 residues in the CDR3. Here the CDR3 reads CAMEQGTEEKLFF. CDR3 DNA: TGTGCCATGGAACAGGGGACGGAGGAAAAACTGTTTTTT.

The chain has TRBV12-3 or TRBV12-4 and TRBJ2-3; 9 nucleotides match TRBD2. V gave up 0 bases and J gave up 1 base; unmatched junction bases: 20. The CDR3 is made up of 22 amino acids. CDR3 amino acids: CASSLAYTVLAGISRGTDTQYF. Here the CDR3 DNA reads TGTGCCAGCAGTTTAGCATATACAGTCCTAGCGGGGATATCCCGGGGCACAGATACGCAGTATTTT.

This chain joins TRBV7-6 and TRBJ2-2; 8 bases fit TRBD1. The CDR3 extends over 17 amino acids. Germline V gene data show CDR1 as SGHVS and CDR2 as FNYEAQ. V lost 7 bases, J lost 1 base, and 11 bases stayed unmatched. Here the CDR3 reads CASTVAAGTGNTGELFF. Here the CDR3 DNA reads TGTGCCAGCACAGTTGCCGCCGGGACAGGGAACACCGGGGAGCTGTTTTTT.

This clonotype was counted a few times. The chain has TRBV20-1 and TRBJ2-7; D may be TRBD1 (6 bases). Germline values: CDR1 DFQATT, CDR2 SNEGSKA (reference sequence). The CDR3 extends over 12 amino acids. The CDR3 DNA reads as TGCAGCCGGGCGGACAGCTCCTACGAGCAGTACTTC. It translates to CSRADSSYEQYF.

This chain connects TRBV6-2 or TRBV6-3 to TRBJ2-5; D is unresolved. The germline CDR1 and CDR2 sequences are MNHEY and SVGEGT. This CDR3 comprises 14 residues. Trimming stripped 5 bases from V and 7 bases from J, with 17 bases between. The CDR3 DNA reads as TGTGCCAGCAGTATGGGAAGGGTGTGGGGGACCCAGTACTTC. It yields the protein CASSMGRVWGTQYF.

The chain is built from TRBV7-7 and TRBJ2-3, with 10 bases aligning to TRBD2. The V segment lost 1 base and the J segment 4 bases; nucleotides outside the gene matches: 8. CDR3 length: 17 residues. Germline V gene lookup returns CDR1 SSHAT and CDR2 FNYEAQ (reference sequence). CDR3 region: CASSLGMSGGAPDTQYF. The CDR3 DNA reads TGTGCCAGCAGCTTAGGAATGAGCGGGGGGGCACCAGATACGCAGTATTTT.

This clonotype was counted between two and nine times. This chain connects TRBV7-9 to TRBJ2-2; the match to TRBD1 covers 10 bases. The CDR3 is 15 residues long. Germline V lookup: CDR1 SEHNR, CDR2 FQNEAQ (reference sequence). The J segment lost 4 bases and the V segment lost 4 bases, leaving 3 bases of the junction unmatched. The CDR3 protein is CASSSRDRGTGELFF. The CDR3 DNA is TGTGCCAGCAGCTCCCGGGACAGGGGCACCGGGGAGCTGTTTTTT.

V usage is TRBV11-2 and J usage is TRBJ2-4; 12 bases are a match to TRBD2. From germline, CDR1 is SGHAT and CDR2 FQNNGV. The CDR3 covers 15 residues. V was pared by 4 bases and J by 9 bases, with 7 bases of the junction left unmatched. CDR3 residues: CASSSGLAGSGIQYF. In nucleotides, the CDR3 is TGTGCCAGCAGCTCAGGACTAGCGGGGTCAGGCATTCAGTACTTC.

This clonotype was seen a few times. This CDR3 reads CASSLVPGTQETQYF. In nucleotides, the CDR3 is TGCGCCAGCAGCTTGGTTCCAGGGACCCAAGAGACCCAGTACTTC. The chain joins TRBV5-1 to TRBJ2-5; D could derive from TRBD1 or TRBD2 (5 bases each). The V and J ends lost 0 bases and 1 base respectively, with 10 bases between them. The CDR3 sequence is 15 residues long. Germline CDR1 SGHRS, CDR2 YFSETQ.

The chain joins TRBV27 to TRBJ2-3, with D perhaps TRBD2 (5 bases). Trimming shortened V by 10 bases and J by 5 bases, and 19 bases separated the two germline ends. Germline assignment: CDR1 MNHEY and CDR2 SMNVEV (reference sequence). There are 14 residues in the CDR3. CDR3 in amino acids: CATIDGGLGDTQYF. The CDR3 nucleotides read TGTGCCACCATAGACGGCGGGTTGGGAGATACGCAGTATTTT.

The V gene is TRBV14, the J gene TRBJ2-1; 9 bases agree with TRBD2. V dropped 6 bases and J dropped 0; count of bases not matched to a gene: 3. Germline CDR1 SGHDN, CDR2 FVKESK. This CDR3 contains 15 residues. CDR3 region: CASRNSGSSYNEQFF. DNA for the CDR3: TGTGCCAGCAGAAATAGCGGGAGCTCCTACAATGAGCAGTTCTTC.

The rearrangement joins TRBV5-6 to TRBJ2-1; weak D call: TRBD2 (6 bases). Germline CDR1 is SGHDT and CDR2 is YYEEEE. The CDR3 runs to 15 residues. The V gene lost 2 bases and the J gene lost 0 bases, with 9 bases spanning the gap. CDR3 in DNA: TGTGCCAGCAGCTTAATCGGGGGCTCCTACAATGAGCAGTTCTTC. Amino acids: CASSLIGGSYNEQFF.

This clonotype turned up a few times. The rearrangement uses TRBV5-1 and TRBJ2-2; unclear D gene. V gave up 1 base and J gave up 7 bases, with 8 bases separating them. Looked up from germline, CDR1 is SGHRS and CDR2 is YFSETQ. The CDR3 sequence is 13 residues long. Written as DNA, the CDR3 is TGCGCCAGCAGCTTGTCAGGATACGGGGAGCTGTTTTTT. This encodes CASSLSGYGELFF.

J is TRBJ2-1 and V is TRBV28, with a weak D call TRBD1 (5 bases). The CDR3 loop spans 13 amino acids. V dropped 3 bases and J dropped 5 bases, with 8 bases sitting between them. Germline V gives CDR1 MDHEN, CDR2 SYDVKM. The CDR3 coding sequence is TGTGCCAGCAGTTTCCCACAGGACAATGAGCAGTTCTTC. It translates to CASSFPQDNEQFF. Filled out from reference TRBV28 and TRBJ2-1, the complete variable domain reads DVKVTQSSRYLVKRTGEKVFLECVQDMDHENMFWYRQDPGLGLRLIYFSYDVKMKEKGDIPEGYSVSREKKERFSLILESASTNQTSMYLCASSFPQDNEQFFGPGTRLTVL.

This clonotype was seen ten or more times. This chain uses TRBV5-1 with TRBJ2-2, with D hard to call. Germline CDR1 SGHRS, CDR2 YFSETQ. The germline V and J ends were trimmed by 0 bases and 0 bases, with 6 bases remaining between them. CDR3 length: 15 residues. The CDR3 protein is CASSLGAPNTGELFF. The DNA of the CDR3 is TGCGCCAGCAGCTTGGGCGCCCCGAACACCGGGGAGCTGTTTTTT. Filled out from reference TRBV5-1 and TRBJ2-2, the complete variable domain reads KAGVTQTPRYLIKTRGQQVTLSCSPISGHRSVSWYQQTPGQGLQFLFEYFSETQRNKGNFPGRFSGRQFSNSRSEMNVSTLELGDSALYLCASSLGAPNTGELFFGEGSRLTVL.